This T cell receptor beta chain was recorded in a study of T cells in Graves' hyperthyroidism and ophthalmopathy. The study, taken as a whole, reports: Ophthalmopathy was separated from stable hyperthyroidism by a 13 V-J model.

Germline CDR1 reads SGHNT; CDR2 reads YYREEE (reference sequence). Trimming left V 0 bases short and J 8 bases short, with 11 bases between. CDR3 length equals 14 residues. With respect to this clonotype: No antigen is known for it.

RNA transcripts were the template for amplifying TCR beta CDR3 regions. The HTBI primer set served for first-round RT-PCR of the TCR CDR3. TCRdb used MiXCR to reprocess the multiplex PCR reads, holding one entry per CDR3 protein. The profile shows 750,000 to 950,000 distinct CDR3 sequences, about 38% of them singletons. The sample was blood. The sequence was obtained from a man younger than 30 with Graves' hyperthyroidism. This sequence joins TRBV5-4 and TRBJ1-4; D ambiguous. CDR3 nucleotides: TGTGCCAGCAGCTTGGACGGACTAGGCGAAAAACTGTTTTTT. Residues: CASSLDGLGEKLFF. Combining the CDR3 with reference TRBV5-4 and TRBJ1-4 gives the whole variable domain ETGVTQSPTHLIKTRGQQVTLRCSSQSGHNTVSWYQQALGQGPQFIFQYYREEENGRGNFPPRFSGLQFPNYSSELNVNALELDDSALYLCASSLDGLGEKLFFGSGTQLSVL.